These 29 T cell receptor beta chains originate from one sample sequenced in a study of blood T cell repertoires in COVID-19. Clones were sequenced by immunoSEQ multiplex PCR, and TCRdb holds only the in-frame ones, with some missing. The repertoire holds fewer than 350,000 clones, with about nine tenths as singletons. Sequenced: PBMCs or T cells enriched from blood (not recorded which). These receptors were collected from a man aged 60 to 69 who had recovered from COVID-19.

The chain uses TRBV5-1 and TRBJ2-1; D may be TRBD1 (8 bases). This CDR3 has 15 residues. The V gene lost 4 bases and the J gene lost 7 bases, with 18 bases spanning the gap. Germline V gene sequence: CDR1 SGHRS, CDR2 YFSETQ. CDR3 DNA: TGCGCCAGCAGCCGCGACCCACAGGGGGGGAATGAGCAGTTCTTC. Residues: CASSRDPQGGNEQFF.

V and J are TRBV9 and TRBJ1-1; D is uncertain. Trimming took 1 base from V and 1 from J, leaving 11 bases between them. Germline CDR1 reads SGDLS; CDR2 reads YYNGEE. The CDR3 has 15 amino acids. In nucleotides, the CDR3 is TGTGCCAGCAGCGTAACCGTGAGTGAGAACACTGAAGCTTTCTTT. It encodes CASSVTVSENTEAFF.

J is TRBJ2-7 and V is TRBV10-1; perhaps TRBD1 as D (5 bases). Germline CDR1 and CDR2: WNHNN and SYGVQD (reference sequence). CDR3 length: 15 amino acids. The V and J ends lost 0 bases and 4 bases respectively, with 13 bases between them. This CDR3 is CASSESLGVGYEQYF. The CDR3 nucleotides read TGCGCCAGCAGTGAGTCCTTAGGGGTAGGGTACGAGCAGTACTTC.

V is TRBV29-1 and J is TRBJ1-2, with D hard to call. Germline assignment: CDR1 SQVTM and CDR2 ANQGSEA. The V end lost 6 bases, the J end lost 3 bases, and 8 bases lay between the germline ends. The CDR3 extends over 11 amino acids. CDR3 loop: CSVGGDYGYTF. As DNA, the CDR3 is TGCAGCGTGGGAGGTGACTATGGCTACACCTTC.

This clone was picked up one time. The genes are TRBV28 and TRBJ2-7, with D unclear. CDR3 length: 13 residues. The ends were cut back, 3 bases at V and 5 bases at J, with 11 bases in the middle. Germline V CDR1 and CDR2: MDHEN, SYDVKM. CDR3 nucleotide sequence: TGTGCCAGCAGTTTGCCACATGTCCACGAGCAGTACTTC. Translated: CASSLPHVHEQYF.

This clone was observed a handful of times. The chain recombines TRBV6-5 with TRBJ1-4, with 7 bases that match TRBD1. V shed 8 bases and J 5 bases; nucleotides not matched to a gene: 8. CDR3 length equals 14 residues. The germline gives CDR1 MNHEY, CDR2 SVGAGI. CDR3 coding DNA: TGTGCCAGCGCCTCGGGACAGACGAATGAAAAACTGTTTTTT. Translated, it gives CASASGQTNEKLFF.

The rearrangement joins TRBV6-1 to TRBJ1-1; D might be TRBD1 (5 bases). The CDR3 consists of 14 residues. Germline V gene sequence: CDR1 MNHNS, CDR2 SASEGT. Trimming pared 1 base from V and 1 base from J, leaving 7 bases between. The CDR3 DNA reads TGTGCCAGCAGTGAAGGCGGGGGGAACACTGAAGCTTTCTTT. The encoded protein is CASSEGGGNTEAFF.

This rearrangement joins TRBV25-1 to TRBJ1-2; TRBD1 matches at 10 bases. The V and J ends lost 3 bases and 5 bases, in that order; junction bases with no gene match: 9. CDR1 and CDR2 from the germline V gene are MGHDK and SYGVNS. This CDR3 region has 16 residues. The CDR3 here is CASSEPRQGAGYGYTF. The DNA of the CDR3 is TGTGCCAGCAGTGAGCCCAGACAGGGGGCGGGGTATGGCTACACCTTC.

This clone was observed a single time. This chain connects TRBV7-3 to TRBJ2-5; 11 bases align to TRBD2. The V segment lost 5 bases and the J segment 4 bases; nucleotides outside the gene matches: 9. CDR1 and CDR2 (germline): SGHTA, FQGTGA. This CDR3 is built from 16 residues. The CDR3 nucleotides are TGTGCCAGCAGCCCCACTAGCGGGAGCGGATTAGAGACCCAGTACTTC. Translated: CASSPTSGSGLETQYF.

CDR3 region: CASSQVWKEGTEAFF. The CDR3 DNA reads TGCGCCAGCAGCCAAGTTTGGAAAGAGGGCACTGAAGCTTTCTTT. The V gene is TRBV4-1, the J gene TRBJ1-1; D unclear. The CDR3 covers 15 residues. Trimming stripped 1 base from V and 4 bases from J, with 13 bases between. Germline V gives CDR1 MGHRA, CDR2 YSYEKL.

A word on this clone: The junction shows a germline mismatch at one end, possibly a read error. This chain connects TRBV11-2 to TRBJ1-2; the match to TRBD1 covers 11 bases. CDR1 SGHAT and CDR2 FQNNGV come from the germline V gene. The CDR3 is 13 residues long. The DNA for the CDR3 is TGTGCCAGCAGCTTTGGGACAGGGGGTTTCGCTCACTTC. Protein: CASSFGTGGFAHF. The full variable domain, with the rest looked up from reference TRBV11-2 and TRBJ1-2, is EAGVAQSPRYKIIEKRQSVAFWCNPISGHATLYWYQQILGQGPKLLIQFQNNGVVDDSQLPKDRFSAERLKGVDSTLKIQPAKLEDSAVYLCASSFGTGGFAHFGSGTRLTVV.

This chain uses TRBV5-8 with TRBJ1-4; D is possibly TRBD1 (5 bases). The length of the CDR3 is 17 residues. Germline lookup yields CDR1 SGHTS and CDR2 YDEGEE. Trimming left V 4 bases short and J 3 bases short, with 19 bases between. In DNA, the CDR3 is TGTGCCAGCAGCGTAGGAAGGGGAAGTTGGGCTAATGAAAAACTGTTTTTT. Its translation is CASSVGRGSWANEKLFF.

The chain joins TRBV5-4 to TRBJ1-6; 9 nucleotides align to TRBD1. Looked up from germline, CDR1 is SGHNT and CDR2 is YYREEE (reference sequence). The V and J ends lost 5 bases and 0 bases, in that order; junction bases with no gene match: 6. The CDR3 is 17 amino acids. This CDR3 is CASSGQGRSSYNSPLHF. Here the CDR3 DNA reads TGTGCCAGCAGTGGACAGGGGCGAAGCTCCTATAATTCACCCCTCCACTTT.

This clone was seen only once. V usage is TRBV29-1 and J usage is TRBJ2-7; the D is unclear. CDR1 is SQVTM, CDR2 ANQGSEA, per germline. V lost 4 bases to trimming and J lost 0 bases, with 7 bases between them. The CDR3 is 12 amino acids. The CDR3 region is CSVGGSSYEQYF. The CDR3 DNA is TGCAGCGTTGGCGGCAGCTCCTACGAGCAGTACTTC.

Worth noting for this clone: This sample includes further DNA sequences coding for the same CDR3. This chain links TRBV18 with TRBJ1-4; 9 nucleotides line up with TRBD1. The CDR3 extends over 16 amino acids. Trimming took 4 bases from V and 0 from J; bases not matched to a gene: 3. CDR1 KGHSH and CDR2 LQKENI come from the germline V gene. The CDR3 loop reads CASSRGTGSTNEKLFF. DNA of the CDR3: TGTGCCAGCTCACGGGGGACAGGGTCAACTAATGAAAAACTGTTTTTT.

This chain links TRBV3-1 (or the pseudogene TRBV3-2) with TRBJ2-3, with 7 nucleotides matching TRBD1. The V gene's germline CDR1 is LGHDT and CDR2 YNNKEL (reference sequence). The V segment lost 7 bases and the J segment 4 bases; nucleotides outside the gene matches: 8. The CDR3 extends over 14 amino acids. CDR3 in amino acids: CASKLQGSADTQYF. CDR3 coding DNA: TGTGCCAGCAAACTACAGGGGAGCGCAGATACGCAGTATTTT.

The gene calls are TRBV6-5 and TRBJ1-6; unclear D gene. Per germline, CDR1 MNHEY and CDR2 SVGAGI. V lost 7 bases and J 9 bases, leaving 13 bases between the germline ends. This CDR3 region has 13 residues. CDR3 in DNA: TGTGCCAGCACCCCGTTGGGAGGTTCACCCCTCCACTTT. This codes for CASTPLGGSPLHF.

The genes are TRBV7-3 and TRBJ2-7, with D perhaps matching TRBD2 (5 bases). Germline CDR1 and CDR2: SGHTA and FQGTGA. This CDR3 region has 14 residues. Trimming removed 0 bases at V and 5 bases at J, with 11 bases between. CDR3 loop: CASSLTGKAHEQYF. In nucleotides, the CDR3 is TGTGCCAGCAGCTTAACCGGGAAGGCCCACGAGCAGTACTTC.

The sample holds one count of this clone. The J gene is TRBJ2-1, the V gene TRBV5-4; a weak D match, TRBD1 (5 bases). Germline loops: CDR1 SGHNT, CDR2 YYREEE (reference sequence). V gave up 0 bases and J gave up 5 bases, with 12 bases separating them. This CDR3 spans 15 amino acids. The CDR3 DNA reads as TGTGCCAGCAGCTTGGGGGGCCAATCCGACAATGAGCAGTTCTTC. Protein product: CASSLGGQSDNEQFF.

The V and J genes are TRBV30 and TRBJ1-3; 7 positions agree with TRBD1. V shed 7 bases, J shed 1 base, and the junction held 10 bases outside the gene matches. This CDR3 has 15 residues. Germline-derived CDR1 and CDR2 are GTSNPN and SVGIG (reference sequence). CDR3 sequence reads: CAFRGQAISGNTIYF. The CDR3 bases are TGTGCCTTCAGAGGACAGGCCATATCTGGAAACACCATATATTTT.

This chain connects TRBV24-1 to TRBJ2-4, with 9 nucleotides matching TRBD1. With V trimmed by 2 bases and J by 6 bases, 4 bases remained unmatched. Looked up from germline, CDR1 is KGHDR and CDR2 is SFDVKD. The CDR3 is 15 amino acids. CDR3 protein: CATSDSGQGRNIQYF. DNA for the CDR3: TGTGCCACCAGTGATTCGGGACAGGGTAGAAACATTCAGTACTTC.

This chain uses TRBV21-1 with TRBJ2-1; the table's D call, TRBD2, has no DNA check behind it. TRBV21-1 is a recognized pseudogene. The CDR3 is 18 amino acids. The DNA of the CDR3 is TGTGCCAGCAGCAAAGCAAAGCGGGGGAACAGCTCCTACAATGAGCAGTTCTTC. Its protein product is CASSKAKRGNSSYNEQFF.

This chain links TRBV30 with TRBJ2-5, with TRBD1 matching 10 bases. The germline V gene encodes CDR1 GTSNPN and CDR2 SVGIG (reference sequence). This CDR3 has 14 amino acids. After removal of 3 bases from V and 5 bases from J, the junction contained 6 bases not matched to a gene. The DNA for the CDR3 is TGTGCCTGGAGCAAGACAGGGGGCAGCGAGACCCAGTACTTC. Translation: CAWSKTGGSETQYF.

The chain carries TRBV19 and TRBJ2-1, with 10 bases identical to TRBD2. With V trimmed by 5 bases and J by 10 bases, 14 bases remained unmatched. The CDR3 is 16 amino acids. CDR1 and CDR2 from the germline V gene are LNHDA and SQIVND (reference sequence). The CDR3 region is CASSPQREGQRKEQFF. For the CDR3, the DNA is TGTGCCAGTAGTCCCCAGCGGGAGGGCCAACGGAAAGAGCAGTTCTTC. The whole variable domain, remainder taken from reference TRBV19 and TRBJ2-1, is DGGITQSPKYLFRKEGQNVTLSCEQNLNHDAMYWYRQDPGQGLRLIYYSQIVNDFQKGDIAEGYSVSREKKESFPLTVTSAQKNPTAFYLCASSPQREGQRKEQFFGPGTRLTVL.

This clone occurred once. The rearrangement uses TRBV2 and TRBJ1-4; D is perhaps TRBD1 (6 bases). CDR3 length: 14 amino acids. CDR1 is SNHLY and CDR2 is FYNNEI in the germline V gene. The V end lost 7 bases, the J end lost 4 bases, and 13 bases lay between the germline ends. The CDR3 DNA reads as TGTGCCAGCAAGGACAGCGTTTATAATGAAAAACTGTTTTTT. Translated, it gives CASKDSVYNEKLFF.

CDR3 amino acids: CASSRPPTDLSGNTIYF. The CDR3 bases are TGCGCCAGCAGCCGACCACCGACAGACCTCTCTGGAAACACCATATATTTT. This sequence joins TRBV4-1 and TRBJ1-3; perhaps TRBD1 as D (5 bases). V lost 4 bases to trimming and J lost 0 bases, with 16 bases between them. The CDR3 has 17 amino acids. Looked up from germline, CDR1 is MGHRA and CDR2 is YSYEKL.

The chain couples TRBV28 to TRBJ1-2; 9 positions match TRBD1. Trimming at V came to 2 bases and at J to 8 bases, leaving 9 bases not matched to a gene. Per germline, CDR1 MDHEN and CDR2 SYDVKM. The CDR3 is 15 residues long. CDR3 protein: CASSLPLGQGDGYTF. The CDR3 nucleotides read TGTGCCAGCAGTTTACCTCTGGGACAGGGAGACGGCTACACCTTC.

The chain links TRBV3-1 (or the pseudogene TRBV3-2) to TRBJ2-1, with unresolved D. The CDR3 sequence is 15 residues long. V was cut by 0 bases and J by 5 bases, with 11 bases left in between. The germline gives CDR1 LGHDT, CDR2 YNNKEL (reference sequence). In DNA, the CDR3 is TGTGCCAGCAGCCAAGACCAAAATCCGGACAATGAGCAGTTCTTC. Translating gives CASSQDQNPDNEQFF.

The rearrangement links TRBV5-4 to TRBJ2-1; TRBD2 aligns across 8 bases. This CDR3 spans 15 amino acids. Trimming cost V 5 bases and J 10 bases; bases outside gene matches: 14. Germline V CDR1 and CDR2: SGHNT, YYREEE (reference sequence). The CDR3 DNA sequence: TGTGCCAGCAGTTCCCCCGGACTAGCCTTACAGGAGCAGTTCTTC. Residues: CASSSPGLALQEQFF.